A selection of T cell receptor beta chains follows, all from one sample in a study of T cell responses to AZD1222 COVID-19 vaccine. TCRdb's copy holds only in-frame clones and misses some; the assay was immunoSEQ multiplex PCR. The sample lists 150,000 to 200,000 clones, approximately 94% occurring once. Here the sequenced sample was peripheral blood, taken 28 days after the second AZD1222 dose. Receptors originate from an adult who received the AZD1222 COVID-19 vaccine. The conserved cysteine and the conserved F or W are not part of the CDR3 here.

>TRBJ1-2|TRBV7-2
ASSATGVDGYT
>TRBJ1-1|TRBV11-2
ASSSTERGAF
>TRBJ2-6|TRBV29-1
SVESSAGANVLT
>TRBJ2-7|TRBV11-2
ASSFPAGAYEQY
>TRBJ1-3|TRBV4-2
ASSQETGQGANQRRNTIY
>TRBJ1-1|TRBV11-1
ASSLVTTGRTEAF
>TRBJ1-3|TRBV7-6
ASSGRDPSSGNTIY
>TRBJ2-3|TRBV5-1
ASSLAGLAGGSSTDTQY
>TRBJ1-2|TRBV6-5
ASSVPHIGYGYT
>TRBJ1-1|TRBV19
ASSIDWTVLNTEAF
>TRBJ2-2|TRBV6-5
ASGSRPDTGELF
>TRBJ1-1|TRBV7-6
ASSFQGGNTEAF
>TRBJ2-3|TRBV12-3/TRBV12-4
ASTLGRDTQY
>TRBJ2-2|TRBV6-2/TRBV6-3
ASSYFGGAGELF
>TRBJ2-1|TRBV7-3
ASSSDRGNWNEQF
>TRBJ1-4|TRBV6-2/TRBV6-3
ASSFSPGGQKLF
>TRBJ1-2|TRBV28
ASRFQGAGDGYT
>TRBJ2-1|TRBV6-4
ASSGQPTGGEQF
>TRBJ2-5|TRBV29-1
SGFREGIRTQY
>TRBJ1-1|TRBV3-1/TRBV3-2
ASSQGYTEAF
>TRBJ1-2|TRBV27
ASSLRGTGSGYT
>TRBJ1-5|TRBV28
ASSPTALNQPQH
>TRBJ1-4|TRBV6-6
ASSQYRGRGATNEKLF
>TRBJ2-1|TRBV7-2
ASGLAGPYNEQF
>TRBJ1-2|TRBV12-3/TRBV12-4
ASSLVGGTYT
>TRBJ2-3|TRBV11-2
ASSVGQARTDTQY
>TRBJ2-7|TRBV12-3/TRBV12-4
ASSLGQYYEQY
>TRBJ1-1|TRBV6-5
ASSRQGSTEAF
>TRBJ1-5|TRBV13
ASSPHGGNQPQH
>TRBJ2-1|TRBV29-1
SVARTSGGEQF
>TRBJ2-4|TRBV15
ATSSEGYGEY
>TRBJ1-2|TRBV5-4
ASSLQGGSGGYT
>TRBJ1-2|TRBV5-1
ASSNGQGNNYGYT
>TRBJ1-5|TRBV19
ASSIPGQGNQPQH
>TRBJ1-2|TRBV4-1
ASSQVPTANYGYT
>TRBJ2-7|TRBV5-6
ASSLAGSYEQY
>TRBJ2-7|TRBV5-1
ASSVGQGGYEQY
>TRBJ2-3|TRBV11-3
ASSLGVLAGGPGDTQY
>TRBJ1-3|TRBV5-1
ASSVVGGNTIY
>TRBJ1-2|TRBV6-4
ASSDSEGGRYGYT
>TRBJ1-1|TRBV25-1
ASSESYPNTEAF
>TRBJ1-1|TRBV4-2
ASSQDPLLQGTEAF
>TRBJ1-3|TRBV6-5
ASGPDSGNTIY
>TRBJ1-5|TRBV6-2/TRBV6-3
ASSSLGDSNQPQH
>TRBJ1-1|TRBV6-5
ASSSSPSGTEAF